The 22 T cell receptor beta chains given below trace back to one sample, sequenced in a study of T cell responses to AZD1222 COVID-19 vaccine. Assay used: immunoSEQ multiplex PCR; TCRdb lists only in-frame clones, some missing. The data contain 130,000 or so clones, around 89% of them singletons. The sample here was peripheral blood, taken on day 0 of MenACWY control vaccination. These receptor sequences come from an adult in good health.

V gene TRBV11-2 combines with J gene TRBJ1-1; 7 bases match TRBD1. Germline CDR1 reads SGHAT; CDR2 reads FQNNGV. The CDR3 is made up of 16 amino acids. With 6 bases clipped from V and 3 bases from J, the junction kept 13 bases outside the gene matches. The CDR3 spells CASRQFTGVKDTEAFF. CDR3 DNA: TGTGCCAGCAGACAATTTACAGGGGTAAAGGACACTGAAGCTTTCTTT.

The chain is built from TRBV5-6 and TRBJ2-2; D is undetermined. Trimming took off 1 base at V and 6 bases at J, with 7 bases between the two ends. From germline, CDR1 is SGHDT and CDR2 YYEEEE. This CDR3 contains 13 residues. DNA of the CDR3: TGTGCCAGCAGCTTGTTGTTCGCCGGGGAGCTGTTTTTT. Its translation is CASSLLFAGELFF. The entire variable domain, with the rest obtained from reference TRBV5-6 and TRBJ2-2, is as follows: DAGVTQSPTHLIKTRGQQVTLRCSPKSGHDTVSWYQQALGQGPQFIFQYYEEEERQRGNFPDRFSGHQFPNYSSELNVNALLLGDSALYLCASSLLFAGELFFGEGSRLTVL.

The V and J genes are TRBV27 and TRBJ2-2; D not resolved. Trimming shortened V by 5 bases and J by 0 bases, and 4 bases separated the two germline ends. The CDR3 is 13 amino acids. CDR1 and CDR2 (germline): MNHEY, SMNVEV (reference sequence). CDR3 sequence: CASSNPNTGELFF. The DNA of the CDR3 is TGTGCCAGCAGTAATCCGAACACCGGGGAGCTGTTTTTT.

This chain links TRBV7-5 with TRBJ1-6; TRBD1 is the table's D call, not checked against the DNA. TRBV7-5 is shown as a pseudogene. The CDR3 is 15 residues long. CDR3 loop: CARSPRQGGDSPLHF. The CDR3 nucleotides are TGTGCCAGAAGCCCCCGACAGGGGGGCGATTCACCCCTCCACTTT.

The chain employs TRBV3-1 (or the pseudogene TRBV3-2) and TRBJ2-7; no clear D gene. This CDR3 contains 14 residues. Trimming shortened V by 1 base and J by 0 bases, and 7 bases separated the two germline ends. Germline loops: CDR1 LGHDT, CDR2 YNNKEL (reference sequence). CDR3 DNA: TGTGCCAGCAGCCAAGTAGGCGGCTCCTACGAGCAGTACTTC. Residues: CASSQVGGSYEQYF.

The chain uses TRBV15 and TRBJ2-7, with 10 bases aligning to TRBD1. The germline CDR1 and CDR2 sequences are LNHNV and YYDKDF (reference sequence). V was pared by 1 base and J by 1 base, with 4 bases of the junction left unmatched. The CDR3 runs 16 residues. This chain's CDR3 is CATSRGVGQGSYEQYF. In DNA form, the CDR3 reads TGTGCCACCAGCAGAGGAGTGGGACAGGGGTCCTACGAGCAGTACTTC. The variable domain in full, with the rest retrieved from reference TRBV15 and TRBJ2-7, is DAMVIQNPRYQVTQFGKPVTLSCSQTLNHNVMYWYQQKSSQAPKLLFHYYDKDFNNEADTPDNFQSRRPNTSFCFLDIRSPGLGDTAMYLCATSRGVGQGSYEQYFGPGTRLTVT.

Only one count was recorded for this clone. This chain joins TRBV7-3 and TRBJ1-3; D unclear. CDR3 length: 14 residues. CDR1 and CDR2 (germline): SGHTA, FQGTGA. Trimming stripped 2 bases from V and 2 bases from J, with 7 bases between. The CDR3 nucleotides are TGTGCCAGCAGCTTAGAGGGAACTGGAAACACCATATATTTT. Translated, it gives CASSLEGTGNTIYF. The full variable domain, rest sourced from reference TRBV7-3 and TRBJ1-3, is GAGVSQTPSNKVTEKGKYVELRCDPISGHTALYWYRQSLGQGPEFLIYFQGTGAADDSGLPNDRFFAVRPEGSVSTLKIQRTERGDSAVYLCASSLEGTGNTIYFGEGSWLTVV.

The gene calls are TRBV6-5 and TRBJ2-1, with unresolved D. V was shortened by 1 base and J by 5 bases, with 9 bases between the two germline ends. Germline assignment: CDR1 MNHEY and CDR2 SVGAGI. The CDR3 has 14 residues. The CDR3 nucleotides are TGTGCCAGCAGTTACTACGGGCATAACAATGAGCAGTTCTTC. Amino acid sequence: CASSYYGHNNEQFF.

V usage is TRBV28 and J usage is TRBJ2-7, with 7 bases identical to TRBD2. Unmatched junction bases numbered 12, after V lost 6 bases and J lost 7 bases. The CDR3 runs to 14 residues. Germline CDR1 and CDR2: MDHEN and SYDVKM. Here the CDR3 DNA reads TGTGCCAGCAGCCCCGCGGGAGAAGCGAGGGAGCAGTACTTC. As protein: CASSPAGEAREQYF.

The chain couples TRBV27 to TRBJ2-2; 16 nucleotides agree with TRBD2. The V gene end was trimmed by 8 bases and the J gene end by 5 bases; junction bases not matched to a gene: 8. Germline V gives CDR1 MNHEY, CDR2 SMNVEV (reference sequence). The CDR3 covers 17 residues. The CDR3 loop reads CASGGLAGGPGTGELFF. The CDR3, as DNA: TGTGCCAGCGGGGGACTAGCGGGAGGGCCAGGGACCGGGGAGCTGTTTTTT.

The rearrangement joins TRBV29-1 to TRBJ2-7; D possibly corresponds to TRBD1 (6 bases). Trimming left V 6 bases short and J 1 base short, with 16 bases between. The CDR3 runs 14 residues. Looked up from germline, CDR1 is SQVTM and CDR2 is ANQGSEA. The CDR3 loop is CSVIQGKSSYEQYF. CDR3 bases: TGCAGCGTAATACAGGGCAAGAGTTCCTACGAGCAGTACTTC.

The genes are TRBV19 and TRBJ2-1, with 11 positions matching TRBD2. The junction had 7 bases not matched to a gene; V was cut back by 3 bases and J by 6 bases. The CDR3 has 16 residues. Germline loops: CDR1 LNHDA, CDR2 SQIVND (reference sequence). DNA of the CDR3: TGTGCCAGTAGTATCCTAGGACTAGCGGGTACCAATGAGCAGTTCTTC. The encoded protein is CASSILGLAGTNEQFF.

The chain's CDR3 is CASSLRTPGTYEQYF. DNA of the CDR3: TGTGCCAGCAGCTTGCGAACTCCAGGGACCTACGAGCAGTACTTC. This rearrangement joins TRBV11-3 to TRBJ2-7; possibly TRBD1 for D (5 bases). The CDR3 is made up of 15 amino acids. CDR1 is SGHNT and CDR2 is YENEEA in the germline V gene. V was trimmed by 3 bases and J by 2 bases, leaving 14 bases between them. The full variable domain, completed using reference TRBV11-3 and TRBJ2-7, is EAGVVQSPRYKIIEKKQPVAFWCNPISGHNTLYWYLQNLGQGPELLIRYENEEAVDDSQLPKDRFSAERLKGVDSTLKIQPAELGDSAVYLCASSLRTPGTYEQYFGPGTRLTVT.

The chain employs TRBV13 and TRBJ1-2; no reliable D call. The germline V gene encodes CDR1 PRHDT and CDR2 FYEKMQ (reference sequence). Trimming shortened V by 2 bases and J by 7 bases, and 8 bases separated the two germline ends. This CDR3 is 12 amino acids long. For the CDR3, the DNA is TGTGCCAGCAGCTTAACGGGTTCTGGCTACACCTTC. Translated, it gives CASSLTGSGYTF.

The rearrangement joins TRBV11-3 to TRBJ2-7, with TRBD1 identical over 8 bases. J lost 2 bases, V lost 3 bases, and 3 bases had no gene match. This CDR3 is 14 amino acids long. The germline V gene has CDR1 SGHNT and CDR2 YENEEA. This chain's CDR3 is CASSFATGAYEQYF. Written as DNA, the CDR3 is TGTGCCAGCAGCTTCGCGACAGGGGCCTACGAGCAGTACTTC.

The gene calls are TRBV27 and TRBJ2-7; no reliable D call. V was cut by 3 bases and J by 1 base, with 10 bases left in between. Germline values: CDR1 MNHEY, CDR2 SMNVEV (reference sequence). This CDR3 contains 14 residues. Here the CDR3 reads CASSFGGPSYEQYF. The CDR3 DNA reads as TGTGCCAGCAGTTTCGGCGGACCATCCTACGAGCAGTACTTC.

This rearrangement joins TRBV3-1 (or the pseudogene TRBV3-2) to TRBJ2-7; possibly TRBD2 for D (6 bases). This CDR3 is 16 amino acids long. V lost 0 bases and J 6 bases, leaving 18 bases between the germline ends. Germline-derived CDR1 and CDR2 are LGHDT and YNNKEL (reference sequence). DNA of the CDR3: TGTGCCAGCAGCCAAGACCCCCTAGCGCCGGTCCGCGAGCAGTACTTC. This translates into CASSQDPLAPVREQYF.

This clone came up once. The chain combines TRBV11-2 with TRBJ2-1; D gene ambiguous. The CDR3 totals 12 residues. V lost 0 bases to trimming and J lost 12 bases, with 9 bases between them. CDR1 and CDR2 from the germline V gene are SGHAT and FQNNGV. The CDR3: CASSLDSSRQFF. The CDR3, as DNA: TGTGCCAGCAGCTTAGATAGTTCCAGGCAGTTCTTC. The variable domain in full, completed from reference TRBV11-2 and TRBJ2-1, reads EAGVAQSPRYKIIEKRQSVAFWCNPISGHATLYWYQQILGQGPKLLIQFQNNGVVDDSQLPKDRFSAERLKGVDSTLKIQPAKLEDSAVYLCASSLDSSRQFFGPGTRLTVL.

In DNA form, the CDR3 reads TGTGCCAGCAGCTCCGTAGCGGGAGGGAGCTACAATGAGCAGTTCTTC. Translating it yields CASSSVAGGSYNEQFF. The chain recombines TRBV13 with TRBJ2-1; 11 nucleotides align to TRBD2. This CDR3 has 16 residues. Germline trimming cut 4 bases from V and 3 bases from J; bases unmatched to any gene: 5. Germline V lookup: CDR1 PRHDT, CDR2 FYEKMQ (reference sequence).

The chain is built from TRBV2 and TRBJ2-7; D may correspond to TRBD1 or TRBD2 (5 bases each). The germline V gene encodes CDR1 SNHLY and CDR2 FYNNEI. With 0 bases removed from V and 3 bases from J, the gap between germline ends came to 27 bases. The CDR3 contains 20 residues. The CDR3 here is CASSEALLGVPLDSNYEQYF. The CDR3 DNA reads as TGTGCCAGCAGTGAAGCGCTACTAGGGGTCCCCCTAGACTCGAACTACGAGCAGTACTTC.

V usage is TRBV24-1 and J usage is TRBJ2-1; 7 bases line up with TRBD2. Germline CDR1 and CDR2: KGHDR and SFDVKD. The CDR3 runs 13 residues. Trimming cost V 0 bases and J 11 bases; bases outside gene matches: 3. As DNA, the CDR3 is TGTGCCACCAGTGATTTGCGGGGAGGGCAGCAGTTCTTC. Its translation is CATSDLRGGQQFF.

The J gene is TRBJ2-1, the V gene TRBV27, with 10 bases fitting TRBD2. This CDR3 has 14 amino acids. Germline trimming cut 5 bases from V and 4 bases from J; bases unmatched to any gene: 2. Per the germline V gene, CDR1 is MNHEY and CDR2 is SMNVEV (reference sequence). The CDR3 spells CASSRTSGYNEQFF. For the CDR3, the DNA is TGTGCCAGCAGTCGGACTAGCGGTTACAATGAGCAGTTCTTC.